This T cell receptor beta chain was sequenced during a study of OX40 agonist ivuxolimab in advanced cancers. A note on the overall study: Ivuxolimab, which targeted the costimulatory receptor OX40 (CD134), was an agonistic, fully human IgG2 monoclonal antibody. Intravenous ivuxolimab was administered to patients every 2 weeks at six dose levels: 0.01, 0.1, 0.3, 1.5, 3 and 10 mg/kg. Of the 50 or so patients in dose escalation, about 20 had hepatocellular carcinoma, roughly 15 had melanoma, 9 had renal cell carcinoma and 9 had head and neck cancer. In the dose-escalation cohort, approximately 82% of patients were male, and the mean age was around 60 years with a range of roughly 20 to 79. Patients were allowed to have had prior anti-PD-1, anti-PD-L1 or anti-CTLA-4 therapy, and around 40% of the dose-escalation patients had previously received checkpoint inhibitors. Partial responses were achieved by three dose-escalation patients, of whom one had hepatocellular carcinoma and two had cutaneous melanoma. Peripheral TCRbeta sequencing aimed to test whether ivuxolimab altered TCR sequence diversity and caused clonal T-cell expansion. The paper reports the monotherapy dose-escalation portion (N of about 54 patients) of the phase I ivuxolimab trial. Study-level results and caveats: After ivuxolimab, more expanded clones were found on average in CD8+ T cells than in CD4+ T cells. Low levels of normalized T-cell clonal expansion were also seen in some patients who did not respond. The antigen specificity of the clonally expanded peripheral T cells was not determined. Clonal expansion of both CD4+ and CD8+ blood T cells was observed from baseline to week 6 at doses 0.1 to 3.0 mg/kg. In the 0.1-3.0 mg/kg groups, partial responders had among the lowest normalized peripheral clonal expansion, particularly in CD8+ T cells.

A note on this clone: Its cognate antigen has yet to be identified. The record has no base qualities; no much larger clone is one base away.

V loses 1 base, J loses 0 bases, and the germline ends lie 8 bases apart. CDR1 and CDR2 (SGHTA, FQGNSA) derive from the germline V gene. The CDR3 spans 15 residues, from the cysteine through the phenylalanine. Only the CDR3 DNA is retained, 45 bases long and in frame from the first base. Genomic DNA was extracted from sorted cells for sequencing of the TCRbeta CDR3 region. The immunoSEQ Assay was used for sequencing of TCRbeta CDR3 regions. The table was pulled from immuneACCESS by TCRdb, which kept in-frame rearrangements only. Such tables lose some clones; where checked, under half of the loss comes from unresolved V genes, and the rest has no known cause. The sample table shows some 18,000 clones, and less than 95% are seen once. The top ten constitute approximately 49% of the sample. Patients with autoimmune disease history or receiving systemic immunosuppression were excluded from the trial. Peripheral blood for TCR sequencing was drawn from every dose cohort at baseline, at cycle 4 day 1 and at cycle 7 day 1. The samples were taken from a phase I, first-in-human, multicenter, open-label dose-escalation trial of ivuxolimab. Adults with locally advanced or metastatic head and neck squamous cell, hepatocellular, melanoma or renal cell carcinoma were enrolled in the trial. Before TCR sequencing, CD4+ T cells and CD8+ T cells were sorted from peripheral blood as separate populations.

The specimen was CD4+ or CD8+ T cells sorted from blood, collected in a trial of the OX40 agonist ivuxolimab. Here the chain combines TRBV7-2 and TRBJ2-3, with the D gene not clear enough to name. This TCR was recovered from an adult with an advanced solid tumor such as melanoma, head and neck, liver or kidney cancer. The CDR3 region reads CASSLVSRSTDTQYF. The bases are TGTGCCAGCAGCTTAGTATCCCGTAGCACAGATACGCAGTATTTT.